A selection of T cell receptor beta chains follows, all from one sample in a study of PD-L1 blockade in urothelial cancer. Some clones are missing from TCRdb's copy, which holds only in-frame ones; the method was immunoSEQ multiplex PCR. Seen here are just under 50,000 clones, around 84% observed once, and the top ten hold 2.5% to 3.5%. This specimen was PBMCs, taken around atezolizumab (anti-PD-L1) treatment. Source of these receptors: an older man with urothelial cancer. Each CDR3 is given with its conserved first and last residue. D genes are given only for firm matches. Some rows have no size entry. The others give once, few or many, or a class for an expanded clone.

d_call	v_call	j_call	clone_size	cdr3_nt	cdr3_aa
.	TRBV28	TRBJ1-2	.	TGTGCCAGCAGTTTATCCGTCGGAGCCAAAGGCTACACCTTC	CASSLSVGAKGYTF
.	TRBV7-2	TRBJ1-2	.	TGTGCCAGCAGCTCAGGACTGGTTAACTATGGCTACACCTTC	CASSSGLVNYGYTF
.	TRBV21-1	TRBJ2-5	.	TGTGCCAGCAGCACCGACAGCCCGGGTGAGACCCAGTACTTC	CASSTDSPGETQYF
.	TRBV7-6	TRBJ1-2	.	TGTGCCAGCAGCCCACGGGCGGACCCCGGGGGCTATGGCTACACCTTC	CASSPRADPGGYGYTF
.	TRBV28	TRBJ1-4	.	TGTGCCAGCAGTTTGTCGACAGCAAGGAATGAAAAACTGTTTTTT	CASSLSTARNEKLFF
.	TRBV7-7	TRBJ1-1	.	TGTGCCAGCAGCTTAGCGCAGGGAACTGAAGCTTTCTTT	CASSLAQGTEAFF
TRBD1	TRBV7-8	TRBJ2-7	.	TGTGCCAGCAGCCCATTCTCCGGGACAGGGAGGCACGAGCAGTACTTC	CASSPFSGTGRHEQYF
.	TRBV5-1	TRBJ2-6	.	TGCGCCAGCAGGGATGGGGGGAGTGGGGCCAACGTCCTGACTTTC	CASRDGGSGANVLTF
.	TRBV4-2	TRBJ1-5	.	TGTGCCAGCAGCCAAGATTACACGGAGAATCAGCCCCAGCATTTT	CASSQDYTENQPQHF
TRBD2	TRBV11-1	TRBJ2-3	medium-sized	TGTGCCAGCAGGCCAACTAGCGGGGGAACAGATACGCAGTATTTT	CASRPTSGGTDTQYF
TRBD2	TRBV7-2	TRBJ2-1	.	TGTGCCAGCAGCTTACAGTCCGGGACTAGCGGCTACAATGAGCAGTTCTTC	CASSLQSGTSGYNEQFF
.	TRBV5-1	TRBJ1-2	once	TGCGCCAGCAGCTTGCAGGGCCGGGGGAACGGCTACACCTTC	CASSLQGRGNGYTF
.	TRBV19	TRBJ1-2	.	TGTGCCAGTAGTATAGGACCGCGGGTTGACTATGGCTACACCTTC	CASSIGPRVDYGYTF
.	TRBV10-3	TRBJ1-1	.	TGTGCCATCAGCACTAACACTGAAGCTTTCTTT	CAISTNTEAFF
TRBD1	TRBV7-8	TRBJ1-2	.	TGTGCCAGCAGCCCCGGGACAGCTAACTATGGCTACACCTTC	CASSPGTANYGYTF
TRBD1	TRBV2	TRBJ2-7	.	TGTGCCAGCAGGGGAGACAGGGGGCGAAGGAACGAGCAGTACTTC	CASRGDRGRRNEQYF
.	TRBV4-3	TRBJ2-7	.	TGCGCCAGCAGCCAAGACGGGAGCTCTTTTGCCTACGAGCAGTACTTC	CASSQDGSSFAYEQYF
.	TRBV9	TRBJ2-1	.	TGTGCCAGCAGCGTAGCTTGGGGGCAGAGCTCCTACAATGAGCAGTTCTTC	CASSVAWGQSSYNEQFF
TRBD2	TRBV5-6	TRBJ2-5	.	TGTGCCAGCAGCTTGGCGGTAGCGGGAGGGGGAGAGACCCAGTACTTC	CASSLAVAGGGETQYF
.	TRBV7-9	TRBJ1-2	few	TGTGCCAGCAGCTTACAAGGGGATGGCTACACCTTC	CASSLQGDGYTF
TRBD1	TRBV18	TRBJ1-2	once	TGTGCCAGCTCACTGGGACAGAACTATGGCTACACCTTC	CASSLGQNYGYTF
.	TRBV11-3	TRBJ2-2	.	TGTGCCAGCAGCTTAGCTCGAGGCGGGGAGCTGTTTTTT	CASSLARGGELFF
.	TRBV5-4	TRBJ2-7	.	TGTGCCAGCAGCTTGGATCTGAGCTCCTACGAGCAGTACTTC	CASSLDLSSYEQYF